This T cell receptor (beta chain) was obtained from a study of blood T cell repertoires in COVID-19. Whole-study context: Sources were T cells, B-cell-depleted T cells, or PBMCs; the material itself was cDNA or gDNA.

This CDR3 has 14 amino acids. Per germline, CDR1 MNHEY and CDR2 SVGAGI. The junction had 5 bases not matched to a gene; V was cut back by 5 bases and J by 3 bases. Profiling relied on immunoSEQ multiplex PCR, and the TCRdb table lists in-frame clones only, not all of them. The sample records over 200,000 clones, roughly 87% being singletons. Everyone who took part was 18 to 89 years old, and they came from about 23 US areas. The receptor comes from a man aged 18 to 30 with acute COVID-19. Source material: PBMCs or T cells enriched from blood (not recorded which). The chain carries TRBV6-5 and TRBJ2-7, with 9 bases aligning to TRBD1. CDR3 coding DNA: TGTGCCAGCAGTAAACGGGACAGGGACTACGAGCAGTACTTC. Its translation is CASSKRDRDYEQYF.